This T cell receptor (beta chain) was captured by sequencing in a study of shared clonotypes between healthy human individuals (dated by TCRdb to about 2020). Background for the entire study: A couple of women and a few men aged 18 to 49 years were included in the cohort. Leukapheresis yielded between about 0.85 and 9.5 billion PBMCs per donor. For each donor, CD4 naive and CD4 memory were each given three plates, CD8 naive was given two plates, and CD8 memory was given one plate. Different laboratories and diverse techniques were used to prepare libraries and sequence TCR repertoires, to increase sequencing depth and limit assay-specific biases. To estimate repertoire size and how much clonotype sharing occurs between individuals, the study deeply sequenced the blood TCR repertoires of about 5 healthy adults.

Donors were healthy HIV-negative adults with no recently reported acute infections or vaccinations. Every donor was a Caucasian adult living in Nashville, Tennessee, USA. CD4+ T cells were enriched by magnetic negative selection, after which naive cells were positively selected on CD45RA and the negative fraction was taken as the memory subset. After blood collection by leukapheresis, PBMCs were isolated using Ficoll-Histopaque density gradient centrifugation and then cryopreserved in the vapor phase of liquid nitrogen. Purity and quantity of every magnetically sorted T cell population were checked by analytical flow cytometry. Genomic DNA was isolated from each sorted fraction and quantified by UV absorbance on a Nanodrop 2000c. Using the deep immunoSEQ assay, multiplex PCR amplified TCR CDR3 regions from genomic DNA. For each cell subset, the extracted genomic DNA was distributed evenly across all wells of several immunoSEQ 96-well plates, and each plate served as one replicate. For sorted subsets, 150 to 250 ng genomic DNA, equal to 25,000 to 35,000 T cell genomes, was loaded into each replicate PCR. Purified libraries were quantified with a Qubit 3.0 fluorometer, sized on a Bioanalyzer 2100, and re-quantified with the KAPA Library Quantification kit. Each immunoSEQ 96-well plate was sequenced on its own single-read 150-cycle Illumina NextSeq 550 flow cell. In the paper's pipeline: Because the immunoSEQ output held only junctional sequences and lacked quality scores, the filtering could not match the filtering applied to full-length reads. Sequences were annotated with PyIR, a Python wrapper for IgBLAST v1.9, using IMGT germline references to assign V/J genes and CDR3. Reads were filtered out if the reads had weak V/J assignments (E-value above 1e-6), no CDR3, stop codons, out-of-frame junctions, or ambiguous translated residues. V3J clonotypes were defined by identical inferred V gene, J gene, and CDR3 amino acid sequence. Percentage overlap between repertoires was calculated by dividing the number of shared unique clonotypes by the size of the smaller repertoire. Repertoire richness was assessed with RTK rarefaction, the Chao1 estimator, and Recon v2.1 estimates of unobserved clonotypes. For all TCRbeta clonotypes obtained by the gDNA method from several donors, generation probabilities were computed with OLGA. The immuneACCESS repertoire file appears here via TCRdb, limited to in-frame rearrangements. These files lack a portion of the clones; in checked studies, under half of the deficit traces to unresolved V genes, and the cause of the others is not known. V and J calls and clone size are as listed in that table; D and trimming were resolved from the DNA. The sample records around 1.4 million clones, 98% of which are singletons. The leading ten clones occupy 0.3% to 0.45% of the sample.

As for this clone: The specificity of this receptor is unknown. Base qualities were left out, and no much larger clone turns up one base away.

V was cut back by 1 base and J by 4 bases, leaving a gap of 11 bases between them. Inclusive of the bounding cysteine and phenylalanine, the CDR3 is 15 residues long. Solely the CDR3 DNA is kept, with 45 bases framed from the first base. CDR1 and CDR2, per the germline V gene, are KGHSH and LQKENI. Overall study outcomes, separate from this receptor: Even with the large sequencing depth, rarefaction of the sorted-subset datasets indicated that sequencing was incomplete. When a handful of donors were compared, the shared fraction of clonotypes was approximately 5% for naive CD4, less than 4% for naive CD8, 2.3% for memory CD4, and around 0.37% for memory CD8. Sampling was restricted to blood, and TCR repertoires in tissues likely differ from the TCR repertoires found in blood. Naive subsets generally had larger estimated clonotype richness than memory subsets. Because the study included a small number of donors, the genetic and exposure-history diversity represented was limited. Based on pairwise subsampling, the degree of clonotype sharing among donors was expected to be affected by sequencing depth. Higher generation probabilities were observed for clonotypes shared by all four sorted-subset donors than for non-shared clonotypes.

Sample: naive CD4+ T cells sorted from blood. The label giving this sample's cell subset or site can be read as: CD45RA+ positively selected. The V and J segments used are TRBV18 and TRBJ2-1; possibly the D gene is TRBD2, per 6 matching bases. This TCR derives from a man aged 30-40 years in good health. The CDR3 here reads CASSPRGVRYNEQFF. The nucleotide sequence is TGTGCCAGCTCACCACGGGGGGTACGATACAATGAGCAGTTCTTC.